The clone carrying this T cell receptor beta chain occurred a few times. Its antigen is unidentified. All of the isolated RNA was reverse transcribed, so expressed TCRB transcripts were sequenced. Measured with immunoSEQ multiplex PCR; TCRdb has only the in-frame clones, and not every one. The table records around 500,000 clones, approximately 10% of them present only once. The V gene's germline CDR1 is SGHTA and CDR2 FQGNSA. Trimming cost V 3 bases and J 7 bases, with 12 bases left between them. CDR3 length: 14 amino acids. The data were taken from a study of beta chain features in type 1 diabetes. Overall study context: No patient-donor differences in age, gender, total cells or subset yield.

Study findings and constraints: Still unanswered here is whether HLA type influences TCRB rearrangement. A moderate, significant TCRB CDR3 shortening appeared in type 1 diabetes across four CD4+ subsets.

This clonotype was obtained from a woman aged 18-29 years in good health. The V and J genes are TRBV7-2 and TRBJ1-4; a weak D match, TRBD1 (5 bases). Source material: naive CD4+ T cells from blood. CDR3 sequence reads: CASSFSTGGEKLFF. DNA of the CDR3: TGTGCCAGCAGCTTTTCCACCGGGGGTGAAAAACTGTTTTTT.